This T cell receptor (beta chain) appears in the sequencing data of a study of blood T cell repertoires in COVID-19. Study-wide background: PBMCs, B-cell-depleted T cells, or T cells provided the cDNA or gDNA that made up the material.

Original methodology: Reference gene primer amplification gave nucleated cell count estimates. The protocol was immunoSEQ multiplex PCR, while the TCRdb copy is restricted to in-frame clones and leaves out a portion. V and J calls and clone size follow that table, whereas D and trimming were derived from the DNA. The table records around 180,000 clones, 81% of them present only once. Trimming cost V 6 bases and J 4 bases, with 10 bases left between them. Germline CDR1 and CDR2: SGHTA and FQGNSA. The CDR3 covers 13 residues. The V call is TRBV7-2, the J call TRBJ2-1, with a possible D match to TRBD1 (6 bases). The source material was peripheral blood. This sequence was found in an elderly woman with COVID-19, enrolled during active disease. The chain's CDR3 is CASRSGQYNEQFF. The CDR3 coding sequence is TGTGCCAGCAGGTCGGGACAATACAATGAGCAGTTCTTC.